This T cell receptor beta chain was recorded in a study of cytomegalovirus exposure and HLA in healthy donors. This clone was counted between two and nine times. The PCR made use of 60 Vbeta and 13 Jbeta primers. TCRdb keeps only in-frame clones here, not all; method: immunoSEQ multiplex PCR. The data contain about 150,000 clones, about 75% of them seen just once; the ten biggest clones take up 1.2% to 1.5%. V was pared by 3 bases and J by 4 bases, with 5 bases of the junction left unmatched. The germline V gene encodes CDR1 SGHRS and CDR2 YFSETQ. This CDR3 is 15 amino acids long. The sequence came from a woman aged 40-49 years in good health and CMV-seronegative. The sample was PBMCs. This chain links TRBV5-1 with TRBJ1-3, with 9 bases lining up with TRBD1. In nucleotides, the CDR3 is TGCGCCAGCAGCTGGGGACAGGGCGCAGGAAACACCATATATTTT. Protein product: CASSWGQGAGNTIYF.